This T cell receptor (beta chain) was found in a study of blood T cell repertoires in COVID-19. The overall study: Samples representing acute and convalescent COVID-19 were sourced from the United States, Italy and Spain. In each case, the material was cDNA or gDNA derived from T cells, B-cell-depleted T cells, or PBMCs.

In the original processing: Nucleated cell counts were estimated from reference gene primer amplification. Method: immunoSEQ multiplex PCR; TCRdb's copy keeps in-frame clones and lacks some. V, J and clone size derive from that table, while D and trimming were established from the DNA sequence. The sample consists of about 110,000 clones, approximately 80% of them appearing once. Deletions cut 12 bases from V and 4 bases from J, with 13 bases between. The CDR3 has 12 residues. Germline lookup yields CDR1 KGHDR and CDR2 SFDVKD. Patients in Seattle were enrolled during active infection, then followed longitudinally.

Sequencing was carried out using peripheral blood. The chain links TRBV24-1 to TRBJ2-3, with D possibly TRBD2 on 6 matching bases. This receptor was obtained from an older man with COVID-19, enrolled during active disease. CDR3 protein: CACSGDSDTQYF. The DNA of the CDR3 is TGTGCCTGTAGCGGAGACTCAGATACGCAGTATTTT.